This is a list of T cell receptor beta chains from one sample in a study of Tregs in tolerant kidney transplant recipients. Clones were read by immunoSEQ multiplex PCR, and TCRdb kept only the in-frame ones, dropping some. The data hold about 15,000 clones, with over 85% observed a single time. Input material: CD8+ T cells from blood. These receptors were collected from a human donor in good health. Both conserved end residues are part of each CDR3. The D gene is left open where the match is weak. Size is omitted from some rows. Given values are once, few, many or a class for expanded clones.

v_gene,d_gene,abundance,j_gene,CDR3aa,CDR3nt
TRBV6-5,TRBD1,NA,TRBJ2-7,CASSYGQGDYEQYF,TGTGCCAGCAGTTATGGGCAGGGGGACTACGAGCAGTACTTC
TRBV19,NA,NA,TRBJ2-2,CASAQNTGELFF,TGTGCCAGTGCCCAGAACACCGGGGAGCTGTTTTTT
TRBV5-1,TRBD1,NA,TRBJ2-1,CASSLVPGQGSNEQFF,TGCGCCAGCAGCTTGGTCCCGGGACAGGGATCCAATGAGCAGTTCTTC
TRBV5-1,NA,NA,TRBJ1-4,CASSSVGTTNEKLFF,TGCGCCAGCAGCTCCGTGGGGACAACTAATGAAAAACTGTTTTTT
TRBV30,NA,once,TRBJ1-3,CAWTSQRNTIYF,TGTGCCTGGACGAGCCAGCGAAACACCATATATTTT
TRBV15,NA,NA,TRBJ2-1,CATSRGAGGSYNEQFF,TGTGCCACCAGCAGGGGGGCGGGTGGCTCCTACAATGAGCAGTTCTTC
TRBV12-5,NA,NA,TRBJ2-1,CATFETGSAYEQFF,TGTGCTACTTTTGAGACGGGTAGTGCATATGAGCAGTTCTTC
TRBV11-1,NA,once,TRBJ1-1,CASSLLPGYTEAFF,TGTGCCAGCAGCTTGTTGCCCGGATACACTGAAGCTTTCTTT
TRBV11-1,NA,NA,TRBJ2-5,CASSPGGSGTQYF,TGTGCCAGCAGCCCCGGGGGTTCGGGGACCCAGTACTTC
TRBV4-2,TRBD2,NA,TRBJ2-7,CASSSRLAGSSYEQYF,TGTGCCAGCAGCTCGAGACTAGCGGGGTCCTCCTACGAGCAGTACTTC
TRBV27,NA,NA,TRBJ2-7,CASSRDLRPLYEQYF,TGTGCCAGCAGCCGGGACCTTCGACCACTCTACGAGCAGTACTTC
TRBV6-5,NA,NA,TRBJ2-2,CASTRGNTGELFF,TGTGCCAGCACCCGAGGGAACACCGGGGAGCTGTTTTTT